The present TCR beta chain was sequenced within a study of cytomegalovirus exposure and HLA in healthy donors. A multiplex PCR was run with 60 Vbeta primers and 13 Jbeta primers. Measured with immunoSEQ multiplex PCR; TCRdb has only the in-frame clones, and not every one. The sample contains approximately 35,000 clones, 70% to 85% of which appear only once. The CDR3 extends over 16 amino acids. The germline V gene has CDR1 MGHRA and CDR2 YSYEKL. The ends lost 4 bases at V and 8 bases at J; junction bases unmatched: 7. The source material was PBMCs. The chain carries TRBV4-1 and TRBJ2-1; 14 bases are a match to TRBD2. The TCR originated in a woman aged 18-35 years in good health and CMV-seronegative. As DNA, the CDR3 is TGCGCCAGCAGCCGACTAGCGGGAGGGTTGGACGATGAGCAGTTCTTC. Its translation: CASSRLAGGLDDEQFF.